These 8 T cell receptor beta chains share one sample of origin, sequenced in a study of blood T cell repertoires in COVID-19. Libraries were prepared by immunoSEQ multiplex PCR; TCRdb keeps only in-frame clonotypes and omits some of them. This table holds 100,000 to 150,000 clones, 75% to 85% found once. The sample comprised peripheral blood. Receptors were obtained from a woman aged 45-60 years with acute or convalescent COVID-19.

The CDR3: CASSEGDDRPATQYF. CDR3 coding DNA: TGTGCCAGCAGTGAAGGGGACGACAGGCCCGCCACCCAGTACTTC. This chain links TRBV6-1 with TRBJ2-5; the D gene is possibly TRBD1 (6 bases). The V end lost 1 base, the J end lost 8 bases, and 17 bases lay between the germline ends. There are 15 residues in the CDR3. CDR1 and CDR2 (germline): MNHNS, SASEGT.

This sequence joins TRBV7-3 and TRBJ1-1, with D possibly being TRBD1 (5 bases). This CDR3 has 14 residues. Germline-derived CDR1 and CDR2 are SGHTA and FQGTGA. The germline V and J ends were trimmed by 1 base and 2 bases, with 8 bases remaining between them. The CDR3 region has the DNA TGTGCCAGCAGCTTAATGGGGGGTAACACTGAAGCTTTCTTT. It codes for CASSLMGGNTEAFF.

This clone was observed a handful of times. The chain has TRBV7-2 and TRBJ2-7; 8 nucleotides match TRBD2. Germline-derived CDR1 and CDR2 are SGHTA and FQGNSA. After removal of 5 bases from V and 5 bases from J, the junction contained 8 bases not matched to a gene. CDR3 size: 14 residues. CDR3 region: CASSITGTSNEQYF. In DNA form, the CDR3 reads TGTGCCAGCAGCATAACCGGGACTAGTAACGAGCAGTACTTC.

V is TRBV28 and J is TRBJ2-2, with 7 nucleotides matching TRBD1. CDR1 MDHEN and CDR2 SYDVKM come from the germline V gene. The CDR3 covers 15 residues. V lost 6 bases to trimming and J lost 6 bases; unmatched junction nucleotides: 10. The DNA of the CDR3 is TGTGCCAGCAGCCCAACAGGGGATTTAGCCGGGGAGCTGTTTTTT. Translating it yields CASSPTGDLAGELFF.

V is TRBV6-5 and J is TRBJ2-1, with 7 bases lining up with TRBD2. CDR3 length: 13 residues. V shed 6 bases, J shed 8 bases, and the junction held 7 bases outside the gene matches. Germline CDR1 MNHEY, CDR2 SVGAGI. The CDR3 nucleotides are TGTGCCAGCAGCCCACGACTAGCCGATGAGCAGTTCTTC. Its protein product is CASSPRLADEQFF.

In DNA, the CDR3 is TGCAGCATCGGGACTAGCGGGAGCTACGAGCAGTACTTC. Its translation: CSIGTSGSYEQYF. The chain has TRBV29-1 and TRBJ2-7; 14 bases line up with TRBD2. Germline V lookup: CDR1 SQVTM, CDR2 ANQGSEA. The CDR3 is 13 residues long. V lost 8 bases and J lost 3; bases outside the gene matches: 3.

V and J are TRBV5-4 and TRBJ2-1; 7 positions agree with TRBD1. The CDR3 has 16 residues. Germline CDR1 and CDR2: SGHNT and YYREEE (reference sequence). The V and J ends lost 2 bases and 6 bases, in that order; junction bases with no gene match: 11. The CDR3 DNA follows: TGTGCCAGCAGCTTTTTCGTGACAGGGAATTCCAATGAGCAGTTCTTC. This translates into CASSFFVTGNSNEQFF.

The rearrangement joins TRBV10-1 to TRBJ2-7; TRBD2 is a possible D gene (6 bases). CDR3 length: 14 residues. Trimming took 8 bases from V and 0 from J, leaving 14 bases between them. CDR1 is WNHNN and CDR2 is SYGVQD in the germline V gene (reference sequence). The CDR3 coding sequence is TGCGCCAGCGCGGAGGGGCCGAACTCCTACGAGCAGTACTTC. It codes for CASAEGPNSYEQYF.